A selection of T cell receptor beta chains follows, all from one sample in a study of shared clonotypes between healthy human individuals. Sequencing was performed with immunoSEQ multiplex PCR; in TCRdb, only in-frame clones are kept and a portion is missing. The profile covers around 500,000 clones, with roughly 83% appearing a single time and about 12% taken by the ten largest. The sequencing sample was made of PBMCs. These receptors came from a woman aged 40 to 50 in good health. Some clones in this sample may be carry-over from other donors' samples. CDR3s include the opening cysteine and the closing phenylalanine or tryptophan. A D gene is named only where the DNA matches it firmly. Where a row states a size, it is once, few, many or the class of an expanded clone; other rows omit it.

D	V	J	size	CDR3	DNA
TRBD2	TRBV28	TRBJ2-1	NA	CASRSYSGRRGEQFF	TGTGCCAGCAGGAGTTATAGCGGGAGGCGGGGTGAGCAGTTCTTC
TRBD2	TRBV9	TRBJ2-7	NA	CASSVGLAGEQYF	TGTGCCAGCAGCGTTGGGCTAGCGGGAGAGCAGTACTTC
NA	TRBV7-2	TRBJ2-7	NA	CASSLALGEQYF	TGTGCCAGCAGCTTAGCATTGGGCGAGCAGTACTTC
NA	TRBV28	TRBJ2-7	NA	CASRLPWGYEQYF	TGTGCCAGCAGATTGCCTTGGGGGTACGAGCAGTACTTC
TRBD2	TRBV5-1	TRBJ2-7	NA	CASSLETSASAYEQYF	TGCGCCAGCAGCTTGGAGACTAGCGCCAGTGCATACGAGCAGTACTTC
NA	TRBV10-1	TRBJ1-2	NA	CASSPGTDYGYTF	TGCGCCAGCAGTCCCGGGACGGACTATGGCTACACCTTC
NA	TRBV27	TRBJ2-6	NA	CASNPGEGRMNSGANVLTF	TGTGCCAGCAACCCCGGAGAGGGACGGATGAACTCTGGGGCCAACGTCCTGACTTTC
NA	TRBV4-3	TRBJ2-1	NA	CASSQSGSGEPYNEQFF	TGCGCCAGCAGCCAAAGTGGTAGCGGTGAGCCTTACAATGAGCAGTTCTTC
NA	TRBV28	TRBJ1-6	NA	CASSPADGDNSPLHF	TGTGCCAGCAGCCCAGCCGACGGGGATAATTCACCCCTCCACTTT
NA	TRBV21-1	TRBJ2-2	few	CASSKGGTSGIATGELFF	TGTGCCAGCAGCAAAGGAGGGACTAGCGGGATTGCCACCGGGGAGCTGTTTTTT
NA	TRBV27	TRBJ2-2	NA	CASSIPSGELFF	TGTGCCAGCAGTATCCCTAGCGGGGAGCTGTTTTTT
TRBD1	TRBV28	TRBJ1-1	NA	CAIQGMNTEAFF	TGTGCCATACAGGGGATGAACACTGAAGCTTTCTTT
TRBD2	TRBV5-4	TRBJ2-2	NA	CASSGELAGGVPGELFF	TGTGCCAGCAGCGGAGAATTAGCGGGAGGGGTCCCCGGGGAGCTGTTTTTT
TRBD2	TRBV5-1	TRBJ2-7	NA	CASSLDAGAFYEQYF	TGCGCCAGCAGCTTGGATGCGGGAGCTTTCTACGAGCAGTACTTC
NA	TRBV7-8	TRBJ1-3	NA	CASSLIRTPGNTIYF	TGTGCCAGCAGCTTAATCCGTACCCCCGGAAACACCATATATTTT
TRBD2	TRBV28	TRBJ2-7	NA	CASSSPGTSGTYEQYF	TGTGCCAGCAGTTCCCCAGGGACTAGCGGAACCTACGAGCAGTACTTC
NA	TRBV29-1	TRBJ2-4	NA	CSVELGFKNIQYF	TGCAGCGTTGAATTGGGATTCAAAAACATTCAGTACTTC
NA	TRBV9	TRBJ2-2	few	CASSAGRANTGELFF	TGTGCCAGCAGCGCTGGGCGGGCGAACACCGGGGAGCTGTTTTTT